This entry describes one TCR beta chain. Its antigen is as yet unknown. The data were obtained in a study of T cells after yellow fever vaccination. Study findings and constraints: Weaker, the secondary response had a peak occurring faster, on day 5 versus 15. Boosting was followed by the reappearance of most primary-vaccination clones (just under 98% CD4, 88% CD8).

Trimming removed 0 bases from V and 3 bases from J; junction bases left unmatched: 11. Germline loops: CDR1 SGHAT, CDR2 FQNNGV. The CDR3 has 19 amino acids. As TCR cDNA was made by 5'RACE template switching, a universal primer site and UMIs were added. TCRdb reprocessed the 5' RACE reads via MiXCR and lists one record per CDR3 protein. This table holds 510,000 or so distinct CDR3 sequences, roughly a fifth found once. V gene TRBV11-2 combines with J gene TRBJ2-7, with 13 bases identical to TRBD2. Specimen: PBMCs, collected 15 days after the yellow fever booster vaccination. The source is a man aged 30 to 39 who received the YFV17D yellow fever vaccine. CDR3 loop: CASSLDSGLAGPDNYEQYF. DNA of the CDR3: TGTGCCAGCAGCTTAGATTCGGGACTAGCGGGACCGGATAACTACGAGCAGTACTTC.